These 5 T cell receptor beta chains originate from one sample sequenced in a study of identical twins. TCRdb re-analysed the 5' RACE reads in MiXCR, keeping a single row per CDR3 protein. The sample gives 700,000 to 950,000 distinct CDR3 sequences, roughly 12% of which show up once; roughly 1.5% is in the top ten. This same sample was also taken into another study, of yellow fever vaccine responses in identical twins.

The sequenced sample was PBMCs. These receptors originate from a woman between 18 and 29 years old in good health.

The rearrangement uses TRBV24-1 and TRBJ2-1; D may be TRBD1 (5 bases). The CDR3 has 16 amino acids. The germline V and J ends were trimmed by 1 base and 3 bases, with 12 bases remaining between them. CDR1 and CDR2 from the germline V gene are KGHDR and SFDVKD. The CDR3 DNA reads TGTGCCACCAGTGATTTAGAAGGGGCCCGCTACAATGAGCAGTTCTTC. This encodes CATSDLEGARYNEQFF.

V gene TRBV12-3 or TRBV12-4 combines with J gene TRBJ2-7; D unresolved. The length of the CDR3 is 13 residues. V lost 2 bases, J lost 3 bases, and 8 bases lay in between. This chain's CDR3 is CASSLWFLYEQYF. As DNA, the CDR3 is TGTGCCAGCAGTTTATGGTTCCTCTACGAGCAGTACTTC.

The chain links TRBV29-1 to TRBJ2-1, with D possibly matching TRBD2 (5 bases). V lost 3 bases to trimming and J lost 0 bases, with 18 bases between them. The V gene's germline CDR1 is SQVTM and CDR2 ANQGSEA. The CDR3 consists of 17 residues. In nucleotides, the CDR3 is TGCAGCGTTGAGAATCCAGAGAGCGGAAACTCCTACAATGAGCAGTTCTTC. It specifies CSVENPESGNSYNEQFF.

In this sample, this clonotype turned up a few times. V usage is TRBV7-9 and J usage is TRBJ2-3; 8 bases are a match to TRBD2. Losses at the gene ends were 5 bases for V and 2 bases for J; bases not matched to a gene: 12. Germline V gives CDR1 SEHNR, CDR2 FQNEAQ (reference sequence). The CDR3 covers 17 residues. This CDR3 is CASSPSGRGGLTDTQYF. CDR3 DNA: TGTGCCAGCAGCCCTAGTGGACGGGGGGGCCTCACAGATACGCAGTATTTT.

This clonotype was counted many times. The chain joins TRBV11-2 to TRBJ2-7, with D possibly being TRBD2 (6 bases). The CDR3 is 13 amino acids. V lost 5 bases and J 7 bases, leaving 15 bases between the germline ends. Per the germline V gene, CDR1 is SGHAT and CDR2 is FQNNGV. CDR3 amino acids: CASSQGTAGEQYF. CDR3 sequence (DNA): TGTGCCAGCAGCCAAGGGACTGCGGGGGAGCAGTACTTC.